This T cell receptor beta chain was sequenced during a study of T-cell memory formation after mild COVID-19. Study overall: Clustering of TCRs was largely donor specific.

TCRdb used MiXCR to reprocess the 5' RACE reads, holding one entry per CDR3 protein. The profile covers more than 250,000 distinct CDR3 sequences, with 15% to 20% appearing a single time and around a fifth taken by the ten largest. The sequenced material came from PBMCs or a T cell subset sorted from them (not recorded which). The sequence was collected from a man aged 18 to 29 who had mild COVID-19 (a few samples of this study predate the infection). Cell type and time point are not known.

The CDR3 DNA reads TGCGCCAGCAGCTTGTGGCGAGGGAACACCGGGGAGCTGTTTTTT. Its protein is CASSLWRGNTGELFF. V usage is TRBV5-1 and J usage is TRBJ2-2; no reliable D call. Germline CDR1 and CDR2: SGHRS and YFSETQ. CDR3 size: 15 residues. The V end was cut by 1 base, the J end by 1 base, with 8 bases between.